These 20 T cell receptor beta chains originate from one sample sequenced in a study of cytomegalovirus exposure and HLA in healthy donors. Primers included in the PCR were 60 Vbeta and 13 Jbeta primers. Generated by immunoSEQ multiplex PCR, the TCRdb table keeps only in-frame clones and is missing some. The sample shows around 150,000 clones, over 70% of them seen only once. What was sequenced was PBMCs. These receptors originate from a male donor in good health and CMV-seropositive.

The J gene is TRBJ2-1, the V gene TRBV7-9; D may be TRBD1 (6 bases). The CDR3 is 12 amino acids. Germline-derived CDR1 and CDR2 are SEHNR and FQNEAQ (reference sequence). The ends were cut back, 0 bases at V and 12 bases at J, with 9 bases in the middle. CDR3 sequence: CASSLAGHGQFF. CDR3 DNA: TGTGCCAGCAGCTTAGCGGGACATGGGCAGTTCTTC.

The rearrangement uses TRBV18 and TRBJ1-4, with unresolved D. Germline-derived CDR1 and CDR2 are KGHSH and LQKENI. V was pared by 3 bases and J by 5 bases, with 10 bases between. The CDR3 loop spans 14 amino acids. The CDR3: CASSPAGPNEKLFF. CDR3 DNA: TGTGCCAGCTCACCGGCAGGCCCAAATGAAAAACTGTTTTTT.

The CDR3 spells CASSLGTGINEQFF. CDR3 coding DNA: TGTGCCAGCAGCTTGGGGACAGGGATCAATGAGCAGTTCTTC. V is TRBV7-9 and J is TRBJ2-1; the match to TRBD1 covers 9 bases. Germline V lookup: CDR1 SEHNR, CDR2 FQNEAQ (reference sequence). The CDR3 sequence is 14 residues long. With 3 bases clipped from V and 6 bases from J, the junction kept 3 bases outside the gene matches.

This rearrangement joins TRBV5-1 to TRBJ1-2, with a tentative D call TRBD1 (6 bases). The CDR3 is 15 amino acids. From germline, CDR1 is SGHRS and CDR2 YFSETQ. V lost 5 bases, J lost 7 bases, and 21 bases lay in between. Here the CDR3 reads CASSHRVAQGSGYTF. The CDR3 DNA reads TGCGCCAGCAGTCACCGGGTAGCGCAGGGGAGTGGCTACACCTTC. Full variable domain (remainder filled in from reference TRBV5-1 and TRBJ1-2): KAGVTQTPRYLIKTRGQQVTLSCSPISGHRSVSWYQQTPGQGLQFLFEYFSETQRNKGNFPGRFSGRQFSNSRSEMNVSTLELGDSALYLCASSHRVAQGSGYTFGSGTRLTVV.

This chain uses TRBV4-2 with TRBJ2-3, with D possibly TRBD1 on 6 matching bases. Looked up from germline, CDR1 is LGHNA and CDR2 is YNFKEQ. Trimming cost V 1 base and J 4 bases, with 12 bases left between them. This CDR3 region has 15 residues. The CDR3 DNA follows: TGTGCCAGCAGCCAAGCAAGGTCAGGGGCAGATACGCAGTATTTT. Translation: CASSQARSGADTQYF.

V usage is TRBV7-2 and J usage is TRBJ2-7; D perhaps matches TRBD2 (7 bases). This CDR3 is built from 14 residues. Between the trimmed V and J ends, which lost 0 bases and 6 bases, there was a span of 12 bases. The germline V gene has CDR1 SGHTA and CDR2 FQGNSA. The CDR3: CASSLAGGGGEQYF. The CDR3, as DNA: TGTGCCAGCAGCTTAGCTGGGGGCGGGGGCGAGCAGTACTTC.

This rearrangement joins TRBV18 to TRBJ2-1; TRBD1 is a possible D gene (5 bases). Trimming cost V 3 bases and J 0 bases, with 15 bases left between them. Germline CDR1 reads KGHSH; CDR2 reads LQKENI. The CDR3 is 17 residues long. The CDR3 bases are TGTGCCAGCTCACCCGACCACAGGTCTATCTCCTACAATGAGCAGTTCTTC. Protein: CASSPDHRSISYNEQFF.

This clone was counted a few times. This chain joins TRBV6-6 and TRBJ1-1; TRBD1 aligns across 11 bases. The V gene's germline CDR1 is MNHNY and CDR2 SVGAGI (reference sequence). V gave up 2 bases and J gave up 5 bases; unmatched junction bases: 7. The CDR3 consists of 16 residues. CDR3 amino acids: CASSYLGDRGGTEAFF. CDR3 sequence (DNA): TGTGCCAGCAGTTACCTCGGGGACAGGGGGGGGACTGAAGCTTTCTTT.

The rearrangement uses TRBV6-5 and TRBJ2-7, with D possibly being TRBD2 (7 bases). Germline V gene lookup returns CDR1 MNHEY and CDR2 SVGAGI. V gave up 6 bases and J gave up 12 bases, with 27 bases separating them. The CDR3 contains 15 residues. CDR3 sequence reads: CASRTPGQGSAGLYF. Written as DNA, the CDR3 is TGTGCCAGCAGGACGCCGGGACAAGGGTCAGCGGGGTTGTACTTC.

The V and J genes are TRBV6-5 and TRBJ2-7; TRBD1 might be the D (6 bases). CDR1 and CDR2 (germline): MNHEY, SVGAGI. This CDR3 comprises 13 residues. V gave up 6 bases and J gave up 3 bases, with 12 bases separating them. CDR3 sequence reads: CASRPGTSYEQYF. DNA of the CDR3: TGTGCCAGCAGACCCGGGACAAGCTACGAGCAGTACTTC.

The chain recombines TRBV16 with TRBJ2-7; D may be TRBD2 (5 bases). The V end lost 4 bases, the J end lost 0 bases, and 16 bases lay between the germline ends. Germline CDR1 and CDR2: KGHSY and FQNENV. The length of the CDR3 is 16 residues. The CDR3 nucleotides read TGTGCCAGCAGCCCTGTGGACTCTAGGAGCTCCTACGAGCAGTACTTC. Encoded protein: CASSPVDSRSSYEQYF.

This clone has only one observation. The V call is TRBV13, the J call TRBJ2-7, with 7 bases lining up with TRBD2. Germline CDR1 is PRHDT and CDR2 is FYEKMQ (reference sequence). J lost 0 bases, V lost 3 bases, and 5 bases had no gene match. CDR3 length: 15 residues. The CDR3 coding sequence is TGTGCCAGCAGCTTGGGGGGGTCGAGCTCCTACGAGCAGTACTTC. Translated, it gives CASSLGGSSSYEQYF. The full variable domain, with the rest looked up from reference TRBV13 and TRBJ2-7, is AAGVIQSPRHLIKEKRETATLKCYPIPRHDTVYWYQQGPGQDPQFLISFYEKMQSDKGSIPDRFSAQQFSDYHSELNMSSLELGDSALYFCASSLGGSSSYEQYFGPGTRLTVT.

The chain couples TRBV7-9 to TRBJ2-1; D unresolved. The CDR3 has 11 residues. Germline-derived CDR1 and CDR2 are SEHNR and FQNEAQ (reference sequence). Trimming stripped 5 bases from V and 14 bases from J, with 13 bases between. The CDR3 reads CASSDAGDEFF. For the CDR3, the DNA is TGTGCCAGCAGCGACGCAGGTGATGAGTTCTTC.

J is TRBJ2-7 and V is TRBV11-2; TRBD2 aligns across 10 bases. The CDR3 sequence is 15 residues long. Unmatched junction bases numbered 1, after V lost 2 bases and J lost 0 bases. CDR1 is SGHAT, CDR2 FQNNGV, per germline. CDR3 sequence reads: CASSLLAGGSYEQYF. DNA of the CDR3: TGTGCCAGCAGCTTATTAGCGGGGGGCTCCTACGAGCAGTACTTC.

The J gene is TRBJ2-3, the V gene TRBV7-9; possible D gene TRBD1, 6 bases. The V and J ends lost 4 bases and 2 bases respectively, with 16 bases between them. The V gene's germline CDR1 is SEHNR and CDR2 FQNEAQ (reference sequence). This CDR3 comprises 16 residues. CDR3 DNA: TGTGCCAGCAGCTCAGGACAGAACCCTGACACAGATACGCAGTATTTT. It encodes CASSSGQNPDTDTQYF. The full variable domain, rest sourced from reference TRBV7-9 and TRBJ2-3, is DTGVSQNPRHKITKRGQNVTFRCDPISEHNRLYWYRQTLGQGPEFLTYFQNEAQLEKSRLLSDRFSAERPKGSFSTLEIQRTEQGDSAMYLCASSSGQNPDTDTQYFGPGTRLTVL.

CDR3 amino acids: CARGQLYNEQFF. The CDR3 nucleotides are TGTGCCAGGGGACAGCTCTACAATGAGCAGTTCTTC. The V call is TRBV2, the J call TRBJ2-1; TRBD1 matches at 7 bases. V shed 9 bases and J 3 bases; nucleotides not matched to a gene: 2. The CDR3 has 12 amino acids. Per germline, CDR1 SNHLY and CDR2 FYNNEI.

The rearrangement joins TRBV12-5 to TRBJ1-1, with a weak D call TRBD1 (5 bases). CDR1 and CDR2 from the germline V gene are LGHNT and FRNRAP. The CDR3 sequence is 15 residues long. The germline V and J ends were trimmed by 1 base and 2 bases, with 11 bases remaining between them. CDR3 loop: CASGLASTENTEAFF. The DNA for the CDR3 is TGTGCTAGTGGTTTGGCGTCGACAGAAAACACTGAAGCTTTCTTT.

V gene TRBV4-1 combines with J gene TRBJ2-7; 9 bases line up with TRBD2. V trimming: 2 bases; J trimming: 0 bases; junction bases outside the gene matches: 11. The CDR3 consists of 18 residues. Germline V CDR1 and CDR2: MGHRA, YSYEKL. This CDR3 reads CASSQRASGAASSYEQYF. The CDR3 DNA follows: TGCGCCAGCAGCCAAAGGGCTAGCGGGGCCGCTAGCTCCTACGAGCAGTACTTC.

CDR3 coding DNA: TGTGCCAGCAGTTTAGTTGGGTGGAGTACTGGAAACACCATATATTTT. Translation gives CASSLVGWSTGNTIYF. The rearrangement uses TRBV28 and TRBJ1-3, with D hard to call. This CDR3 is built from 16 residues. V lost 2 bases and J 2 bases, leaving 13 bases between the germline ends. Germline CDR1 reads MDHEN; CDR2 reads SYDVKM.

This chain connects TRBV7-6 to TRBJ2-5, with 7 bases aligning to TRBD1. The junction had 3 bases not matched to a gene; V was cut back by 3 bases and J by 2 bases. The CDR3 has 14 residues. Per germline, CDR1 SGHVS and CDR2 FNYEAQ. CDR3 coding DNA: TGTGCCAGCAGCTTTAGCAGGGGGCAAGAGACCCAGTACTTC. It codes for CASSFSRGQETQYF.